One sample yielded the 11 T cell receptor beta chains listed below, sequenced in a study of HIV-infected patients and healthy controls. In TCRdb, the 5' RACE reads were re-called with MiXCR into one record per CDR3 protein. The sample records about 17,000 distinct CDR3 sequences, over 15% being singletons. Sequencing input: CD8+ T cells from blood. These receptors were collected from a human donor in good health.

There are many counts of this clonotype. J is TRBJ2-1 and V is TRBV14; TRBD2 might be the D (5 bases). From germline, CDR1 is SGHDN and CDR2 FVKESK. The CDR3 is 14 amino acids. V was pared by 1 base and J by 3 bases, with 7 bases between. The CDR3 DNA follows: TGTGCCAGCAGCCAAGGGAGGCTCTACAATGAGCAGTTCTTC. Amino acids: CASSQGRLYNEQFF.

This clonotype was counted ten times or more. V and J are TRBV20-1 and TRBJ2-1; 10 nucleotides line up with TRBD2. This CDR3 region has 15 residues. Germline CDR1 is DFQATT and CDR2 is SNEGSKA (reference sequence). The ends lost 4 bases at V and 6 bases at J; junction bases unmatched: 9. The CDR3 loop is CSAKNLAGAINEQFF. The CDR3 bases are TGCAGTGCTAAAAATCTAGCGGGGGCGATCAATGAGCAGTTCTTC.

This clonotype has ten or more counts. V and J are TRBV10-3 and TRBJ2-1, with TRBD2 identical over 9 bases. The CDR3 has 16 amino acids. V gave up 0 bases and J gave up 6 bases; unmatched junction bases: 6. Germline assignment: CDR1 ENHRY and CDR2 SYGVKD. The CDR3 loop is CAISESLGLALNEQFF. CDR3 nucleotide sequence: TGTGCCATCAGTGAGTCATTGGGACTAGCTCTCAATGAGCAGTTCTTC.

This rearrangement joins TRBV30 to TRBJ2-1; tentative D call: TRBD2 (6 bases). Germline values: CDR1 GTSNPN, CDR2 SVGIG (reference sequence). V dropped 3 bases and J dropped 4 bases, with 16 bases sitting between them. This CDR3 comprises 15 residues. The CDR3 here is CAWSGTGLQYNEQFF. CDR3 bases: TGTGCCTGGAGCGGAACGGGACTTCAATACAATGAGCAGTTCTTC.

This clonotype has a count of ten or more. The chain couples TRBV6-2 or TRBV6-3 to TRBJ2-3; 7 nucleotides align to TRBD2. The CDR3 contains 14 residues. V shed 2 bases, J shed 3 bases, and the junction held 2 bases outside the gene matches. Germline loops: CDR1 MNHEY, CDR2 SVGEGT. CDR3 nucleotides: TGTGCCAGCAGTTACCAGCGGGAAACAGATACGCAGTATTTT. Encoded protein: CASSYQRETDTQYF.

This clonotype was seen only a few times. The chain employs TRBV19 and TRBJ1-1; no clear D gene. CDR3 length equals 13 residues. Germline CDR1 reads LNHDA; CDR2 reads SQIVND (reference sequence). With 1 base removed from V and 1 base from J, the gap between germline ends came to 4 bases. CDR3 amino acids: CASSIVENTEAFF. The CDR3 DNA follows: TGTGCCAGTAGTATAGTAGAGAACACTGAAGCTTTCTTT. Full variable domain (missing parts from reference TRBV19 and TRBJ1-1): DGGITQSPKYLFRKEGQNVTLSCEQNLNHDAMYWYRQDPGQGLRLIYYSQIVNDFQKGDIAEGYSVSREKKESFPLTVTSAQKNPTAFYLCASSIVENTEAFFGQGTRLTVV.

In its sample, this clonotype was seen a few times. CDR3 residues: CASSRTGSSYEQYF. As DNA, the CDR3 is TGTGCCAGCAGCCGGACAGGGAGCTCCTACGAGCAGTACTTC. This chain joins TRBV7-9 and TRBJ2-7; 8 nucleotides align to TRBD1. The CDR3 sequence is 14 residues long. CDR1 is SEHNR, CDR2 FQNEAQ, per germline (reference sequence). Germline trimming cut 5 bases from V and 0 bases from J; bases unmatched to any gene: 3.

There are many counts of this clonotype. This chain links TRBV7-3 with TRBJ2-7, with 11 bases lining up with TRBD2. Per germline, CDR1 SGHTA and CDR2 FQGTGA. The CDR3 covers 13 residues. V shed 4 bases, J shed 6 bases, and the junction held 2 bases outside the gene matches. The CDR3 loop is CASSSTSGTEQYF. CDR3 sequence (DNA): TGTGCCAGCAGCTCGACTAGCGGGACCGAGCAGTACTTC.

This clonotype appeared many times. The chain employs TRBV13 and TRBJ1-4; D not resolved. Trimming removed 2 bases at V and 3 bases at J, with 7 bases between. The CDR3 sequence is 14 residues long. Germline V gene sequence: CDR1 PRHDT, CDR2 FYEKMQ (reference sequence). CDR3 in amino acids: CASSLRPPNEKLFF. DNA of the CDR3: TGTGCCAGCAGCTTACGACCCCCTAATGAAAAACTGTTTTTT.

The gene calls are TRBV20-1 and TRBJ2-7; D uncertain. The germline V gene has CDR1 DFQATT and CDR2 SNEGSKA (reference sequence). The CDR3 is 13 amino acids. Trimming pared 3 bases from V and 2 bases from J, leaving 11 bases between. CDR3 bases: TGCAGTGCTAGGACGGACCCTCCCTACGAGCAGTACTTC. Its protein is CSARTDPPYEQYF.

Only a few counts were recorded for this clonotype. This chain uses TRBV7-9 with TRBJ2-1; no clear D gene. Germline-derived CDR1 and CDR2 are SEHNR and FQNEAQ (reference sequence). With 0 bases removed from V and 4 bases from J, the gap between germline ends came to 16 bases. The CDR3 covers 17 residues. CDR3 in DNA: TGTGCCAGCAGCTTAGCACGGGCCGGAACGACGTACAATGAGCAGTTCTTC. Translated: CASSLARAGTTYNEQFF.